The rows below give T cell receptor beta chains drawn from one sample of a study of T-cell reconstitution after alpha-beta-depleted transplantation in children. TCRdb re-derived calls from the PCR reads in MiXCR, one entry per CDR3 protein. The data hold tens of thousands of distinct CDR3 sequences, with less than 6% observed a single time. This sample comprised PBMCs, mostly from graft donor cells, obtained 60 days after TCRalphabeta/CD19-depleted stem cell transplant. The source is a female patient aged 2-10 years who had a stem cell transplant for aplastic anemia, so the T cells may come from the graft donor. Each CDR3 is given without its conserved first and last residue. Fields, in order: V gene, J gene, D gene, CDR3 protein. A D gene is named only where the DNA matches it firmly.

v_gene: TRBV4-1; j_gene: TRBJ2-6; d_gene: -; CDR3aa: ASSQAPGTPFSGANVLT
v_gene: TRBV18; j_gene: TRBJ2-2; d_gene: -; CDR3aa: ASSPRAGYTGELF
v_gene: TRBV5-1; j_gene: TRBJ2-1; d_gene: TRBD1; CDR3aa: ASSWRQGPDNEQF
v_gene: TRBV28; j_gene: TRBJ2-7; d_gene: -; CDR3aa: ASSSPGVIQY
v_gene: TRBV5-1; j_gene: TRBJ2-5; d_gene: -; CDR3aa: ASANLGSQETQY
v_gene: TRBV15; j_gene: TRBJ2-5; d_gene: TRBD2; CDR3aa: ATSRAPAGTSGQETQY
v_gene: TRBV3-1; j_gene: TRBJ2-2; d_gene: -; CDR3aa: ASSPRLGITGELF
v_gene: TRBV4-1; j_gene: TRBJ1-2; d_gene: -; CDR3aa: ASSIEGRYGYT
v_gene: TRBV11-2; j_gene: TRBJ2-7; d_gene: -; CDR3aa: ASSPPAVTYEQY
v_gene: TRBV5-1; j_gene: TRBJ2-5; d_gene: -; CDR3aa: ASRAAGGSETQY
v_gene: TRBV29-1; j_gene: TRBJ2-5; d_gene: TRBD2; CDR3aa: SVGGSGRTQY
v_gene: TRBV30; j_gene: TRBJ2-3; d_gene: -; CDR3aa: AWSVPDPNTQY
v_gene: TRBV28; j_gene: TRBJ1-4; d_gene: -; CDR3aa: ASSSPGGNEKLF
v_gene: TRBV13; j_gene: TRBJ2-1; d_gene: -; CDR3aa: ASSLFPRTAPDEQF
v_gene: TRBV12-3/TRBV12-4; j_gene: TRBJ2-2; d_gene: -; CDR3aa: ASSPSNDPGELF
v_gene: TRBV5-1; j_gene: TRBJ2-3; d_gene: -; CDR3aa: ASSSSSLSTDTQY
v_gene: TRBV6-5; j_gene: TRBJ1-6; d_gene: TRBD1; CDR3aa: ASRRLTGTGYSPLH
v_gene: TRBV5-8; j_gene: TRBJ2-3; d_gene: -; CDR3aa: ASSPRDFTDTQY
v_gene: TRBV5-5; j_gene: TRBJ2-5; d_gene: TRBD2; CDR3aa: ASSPGTRVYQETQY
v_gene: TRBV28; j_gene: TRBJ2-1; d_gene: TRBD2; CDR3aa: ASSSSSGFSYNEQF
v_gene: TRBV24-1; j_gene: TRBJ2-1; d_gene: TRBD2; CDR3aa: ATSDVSGRSYNEQF
v_gene: TRBV28; j_gene: TRBJ2-2; d_gene: TRBD1; CDR3aa: ASSSRQGRTGELF
v_gene: TRBV5-1; j_gene: TRBJ2-3; d_gene: TRBD2; CDR3aa: ASSGIIAGGGTDTQY
v_gene: TRBV12-2; j_gene: TRBJ2-2; d_gene: -; CDR3aa: ASRLAQWGNTGELF
v_gene: TRBV21-1; j_gene: TRBJ1-4; d_gene: -; CDR3aa: ASSTGDLNEKLF
v_gene: TRBV7-2; j_gene: TRBJ2-7; d_gene: -; CDR3aa: ASSLDVGEQY
v_gene: TRBV7-2; j_gene: TRBJ2-7; d_gene: -; CDR3aa: ASSLALFGSSLGRGKYEQY
v_gene: TRBV4-1; j_gene: TRBJ2-2; d_gene: -; CDR3aa: ASSPIPLLQGNTGELF
v_gene: TRBV2; j_gene: TRBJ1-1; d_gene: TRBD1; CDR3aa: ASRRTGGGVNTEAF
v_gene: TRBV10-2; j_gene: TRBJ2-1; d_gene: -; CDR3aa: ASSVSSRYDAANEQF
v_gene: TRBV27; j_gene: TRBJ2-3; d_gene: TRBD2; CDR3aa: ASSLLAGGADTQY
v_gene: TRBV4-1; j_gene: TRBJ1-5; d_gene: -; CDR3aa: ASSQEGGRAQH
v_gene: TRBV2; j_gene: TRBJ1-3; d_gene: -; CDR3aa: ASSDLSGNTIY
v_gene: TRBV7-9; j_gene: TRBJ2-2; d_gene: TRBD2; CDR3aa: ASRPGLAGYTGELF
v_gene: TRBV6-1; j_gene: TRBJ2-2; d_gene: -; CDR3aa: ASSRRVNPGELF
v_gene: TRBV28; j_gene: TRBJ1-2; d_gene: -; CDR3aa: ASSLNGRATNYGYT
v_gene: TRBV3-1; j_gene: TRBJ1-2; d_gene: -; CDR3aa: ASSPGTAYGYT
v_gene: TRBV27; j_gene: TRBJ1-2; d_gene: TRBD1; CDR3aa: ASHTGPLRGRNGYT
v_gene: TRBV6-5; j_gene: TRBJ2-7; d_gene: -; CDR3aa: ASSRSRQALYEQY
v_gene: TRBV24-1; j_gene: TRBJ1-2; d_gene: TRBD1; CDR3aa: ATSDPGQGANGYT
v_gene: TRBV28; j_gene: TRBJ2-7; d_gene: -; CDR3aa: ASSPDSAYEQY
v_gene: TRBV2; j_gene: TRBJ1-6; d_gene: -; CDR3aa: ASSGGRLGSPLH
v_gene: TRBV5-1; j_gene: TRBJ1-5; d_gene: -; CDR3aa: ASSLFPGPQPQH
v_gene: TRBV5-4; j_gene: TRBJ1-6; d_gene: -; CDR3aa: ASSDSYSSSYNSPLH
v_gene: TRBV4-1; j_gene: TRBJ2-5; d_gene: -; CDR3aa: ASSQDRRRAQY
v_gene: TRBV4-1; j_gene: TRBJ1-2; d_gene: -; CDR3aa: ASSQDDRGAFYGYT
v_gene: TRBV10-3; j_gene: TRBJ1-2; d_gene: TRBD1; CDR3aa: AIRRSGGDGYT